This T cell receptor beta chain was recorded in a study of T cells in Graves' hyperthyroidism and ophthalmopathy. Researchers took RNA transcripts and amplified the TCR beta CDR3 regions from them. HTBI primers were employed in a first-round RT-PCR of the TCR CDR3. TCRdb redid the calling of the multiplex PCR reads with MiXCR, one entry per CDR3 protein. Of 560,000 or so distinct CDR3 sequences listed, roughly 50% are singletons. This clonotype occurred a few times. Germline V gene data show CDR1 as SEHNR and CDR2 as FQNEAQ (reference sequence). Losses at the gene ends were 3 bases for V and 13 bases for J; bases not matched to a gene: 11. This CDR3 has 14 residues.

This rearrangement joins TRBV7-9 to TRBJ2-5; 10 positions match TRBD2. The receptor was derived from a young woman with Graves' hyperthyroidism. The sequencing input was peripheral blood or thyroid tissue (not recorded which). The CDR3 coding sequence is TGTGCCAGCAGCTTGGGACACATAGCGGGAGGACGGTACTTC. This codes for CASSLGHIAGGRYF.